This TCR beta chain was observed in a study of shared clonotypes between healthy human individuals (TCRdb year 2020). Regarding the complete study: Three men and a couple of women, aged 18 to 49 years, made up the cohort. For each donor, three plates each were used for CD4 naive and CD4 memory, two plates were used for CD8 naive, and one plate was used for CD8 memory. The study deeply sequenced blood TCR repertoires of 5 or 6 healthy adults to estimate repertoire size and the extent of clonotype sharing between individuals. Libraries were prepared and TCR repertoires were sequenced by different laboratories using diverse techniques, in order to increase sequencing depth and limit assay-specific biases. Between about 0.8 and 9 billion PBMCs per donor were obtained by leukapheresis. What the work shows at the level of the full study, not this receptor alone: Larger estimated clonotype richness was generally found for naive subsets than for memory subsets. Approximately 5% of naive CD4, 3.5% of naive CD8, about 2.4% of memory CD4, and over 0.35% of memory CD8 clonotypes were shared across several donors. Because the study included a small number of donors, the genetic and exposure-history diversity represented was limited. Pairwise subsampling indicated that sequencing depth was expected to affect the degree of clonotype sharing among donors. Higher generation probabilities were observed for clonotypes shared by all four sorted-subset donors than for non-shared clonotypes. Even with the large sequencing depth, rarefaction of the sorted-subset datasets indicated that sequencing was incomplete. Only blood was sampled, and tissue TCR repertoires likely differ from those in blood.

Using the deep immunoSEQ assay, TCR CDR3 regions were amplified from genomic DNA by multiplex PCR. Genomic DNA extracted from each cell subset was distributed evenly over all wells of several immunoSEQ 96-well plates, and each plate served as one replicate. For sorted subsets, about 200 ng genomic DNA, equal to some 30,000 T cell genomes, was loaded into each replicate PCR. Purified libraries were measured with a Qubit 3.0 fluorometer, size-checked on a Bioanalyzer 2100, and measured again with the KAPA Library Quantification kit. Every immunoSEQ 96-well plate was sequenced on a dedicated single-read 150-cycle Illumina NextSeq 550 flow cell. The original methods were these. Because the immunoSEQ output held only junctional sequences and lacked quality scores, the filtering could not match the filtering applied to full-length reads. Sequences were annotated with PyIR, a Python wrapper for IgBLAST v1.9, using IMGT germline references to assign V/J genes and CDR3. Reads with weak V/J assignments (E-value above 1e-6), missing CDR3, stop codons, out-of-frame junctions, or ambiguous translated residues were removed. A V3J clonotype was defined by an identical inferred V gene, J gene, and CDR3 amino acid sequence. Percentage overlap between repertoires was calculated by dividing the number of shared unique clonotypes by the size of the smaller repertoire. Three approaches were used to assess repertoire richness: RTK rarefaction, the Chao1 estimator, and Recon v2.1 estimates of unobserved clonotypes. For all TCRbeta clonotypes obtained by the gDNA method from a handful of donors, generation probabilities were computed with OLGA. TCRdb retrieved this table from immuneACCESS and kept in-frame rearrangements only. Not all clones are present; in checked studies, unresolved V genes account for under half, and no reason is known for the remainder. D and trimming were read from the DNA, whereas the V and J calls and clone size are those reported in that table. Within this sample are 90,000 to 150,000 clones, with roughly 70% of them counted one time only. The top ten hold 24% of the sample.

Healthy HIV-negative adults with no recently reported acute infections or vaccinations were included as donors. All donors were Caucasian adults living in Nashville, Tennessee, USA. CD8 memory samples were composed of magnetically selected CD45RO+ cells combined with CCR7-negative CD45RA+ effector memory (TemRA) cells. Blood was collected by leukapheresis, and PBMCs were isolated by Ficoll-Histopaque density gradient centrifugation and then cryopreserved in liquid nitrogen vapor phase. Analytical flow cytometry was used to check the purity and quantity of every magnetically sorted T cell population. From each sorted fraction, genomic DNA was isolated and quantified by UV absorbance on a Nanodrop 2000c. This clone has a handful of counts. Its antigen remains unidentified. Per-base qualities were not stored, and no clone one base away is much larger. The trim is 2 bases for V and 2 bases for J, with a gap of 8 bases between the germline ends. CDR1 and CDR2 were assigned from the germline V gene as ENHRY and SYGVKD. Inclusive of the bounding cysteine and phenylalanine, the CDR3 is 14 residues long. The read is trimmed to its CDR3 DNA, 42 bases read in frame from base 1.

The sample consisted of memory CD8+ T cells sorted from blood. Per the publication, the cell subset or site label means: CD45RO+ cells pooled with CCR7-negative TemRA cells. This sequence uses TRBV10-3 and TRBJ2-3; possibly the D gene is TRBD1, per 5 matching bases. The receptor's source is a woman under 40 in good health. The DNA sequence is TGTGCCATCAGTGAGGACAGATACACAGATACGCAGTATTTT. This translates into CAISEDRYTDTQYF.